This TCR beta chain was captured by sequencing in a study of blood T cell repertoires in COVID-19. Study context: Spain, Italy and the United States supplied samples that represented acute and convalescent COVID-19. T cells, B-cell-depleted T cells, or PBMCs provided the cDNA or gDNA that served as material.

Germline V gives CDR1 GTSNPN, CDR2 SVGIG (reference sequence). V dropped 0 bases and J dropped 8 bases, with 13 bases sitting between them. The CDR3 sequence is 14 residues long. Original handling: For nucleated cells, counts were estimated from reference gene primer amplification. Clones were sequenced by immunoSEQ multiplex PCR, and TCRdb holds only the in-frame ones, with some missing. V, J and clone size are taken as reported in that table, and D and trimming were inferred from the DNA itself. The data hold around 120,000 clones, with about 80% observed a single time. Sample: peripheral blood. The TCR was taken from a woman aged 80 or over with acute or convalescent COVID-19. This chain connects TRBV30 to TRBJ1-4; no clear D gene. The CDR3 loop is CAWSVNGIGEKLFF. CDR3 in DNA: TGTGCCTGGAGTGTAAACGGGATTGGGGAAAAACTGTTTTTT.